This T cell receptor beta chain was sequenced during a study of cytomegalovirus exposure and HLA in healthy donors. The study ran its PCR with 60 Vbeta and 13 Jbeta primers. Sequencing was performed with immunoSEQ multiplex PCR; in TCRdb, only in-frame clones are kept and a portion is missing. The sample has 85,000 to 100,000 clones, approximately 64% seen once. This clone was seen just once. The antigen remains undetermined. The same CDR3 can be traced to other DNA sequences in this sample. Whole-study results and caveats: Investigators reported 150 to 200 TCR beta chains as tied to cytomegalovirus.

This clonotype was obtained from a man in his 60s in good health and CMV-seronegative. The sequenced sample was PBMCs.

CDR3 amino acids: CASSETGGDYGYTF. In nucleotides, the CDR3 is TGTGCCAGCAGTGAGACAGGGGGTGACTATGGCTACACCTTC. The rearrangement joins TRBV6-1 to TRBJ1-2; 9 nucleotides match TRBD1. V was pared by 3 bases and J by 3 bases, with 2 bases of the junction left unmatched. CDR1 is MNHNS, CDR2 SASEGT, per germline. The length of the CDR3 is 14 residues.